This T cell receptor beta chain stems from a study of early T cells in non-severe SARS-CoV-2 infection. Study observations and caveats: The study's VDJdb matching favored anti-spike CD8 responses and missed private and CD4 specificities.

This clonotype was counted only a few times. The antigen is unknown. TCRdb itself ran the 5' RACE reads through MiXCR, one entry per CDR3 protein. The sample yields roughly 80,000 distinct CDR3 sequences, over 12% seen once. V was clipped by 6 bases and J by 6 bases; unmatched bases: 11. The V gene's germline CDR1 is MDHEN and CDR2 SYDVKM. There are 15 residues in the CDR3. The chain is built from TRBV28 and TRBJ2-1, with 7 bases matching TRBD2. The clonotype was recovered from an adult who was a healthcare worker with PCR-confirmed SARS-CoV-2 infection or an uninfected control (not recorded which). The material sequenced was whole blood. CDR3 sequence reads: CASSQPQGGPNEQFF. As DNA, the CDR3 is TGTGCCAGCAGCCAGCCCCAGGGAGGGCCCAATGAGCAGTTCTTC.